What follows are 18 T cell receptor beta chains derived from one specimen sequenced in a study of blood T cells in healthy people across ages. Using a J-beta primer mix together with a sample-barcoded 5' primer, a second PCR was run for roughly 6 to 12 cycles. Each CDR3 protein is one row after TCRdb ran MiXCR on the 5' RACE reads. The data hold about 1.8 million distinct CDR3 sequences, with less than 50% observed a single time. Sequenced input: blood. These receptors were taken from a woman in her thirties or forties in good health.

The J gene is TRBJ1-5, the V gene TRBV6-6; D may be TRBD1 (5 bases). The CDR3 extends over 16 amino acids. V was shortened by 7 bases and J by 3 bases, with 19 bases between the two germline ends. Germline CDR1 MNHNY, CDR2 SVGAGI (reference sequence). CDR3 sequence (DNA): TGTGCCAGCATCACGGGCAGGGCGATCGACAATCAGCCCCAGCATTTT. It is translated as CASITGRAIDNQPQHF.

The chain links TRBV28 to TRBJ2-1, with 8 bases aligning to TRBD2. The junction had 9 bases not matched to a gene; V was cut back by 11 bases and J by 9 bases. The length of the CDR3 is 12 residues. Per germline, CDR1 MDHEN and CDR2 SYDVKM. CDR3 DNA: TGTGCCTTCGGGGGGGGCACGGCTGAGCAGTTCTTC. Amino acid sequence: CAFGGGTAEQFF.

Worth noting for this clonotype: A much larger clone lies one base from this, so it may be a read error. The genes are TRBV29-1 and TRBJ2-6; 7 bases are a match to TRBD1. Germline V gene lookup returns CDR1 SQVTM and CDR2 ANQGSEA. The CDR3 length is 16 residues. Written as DNA, the CDR3 is TGCAGCGTTGGACAGGGAATCGGCTCTGGGGCCGACGTCCTGACTTTC. As protein: CSVGQGIGSGADVLTF.

V and J are TRBV24-1 and TRBJ2-1; TRBD1 aligns across 7 bases. The CDR3 spans 12 residues. The germline V gene has CDR1 KGHDR and CDR2 SFDVKD. Trimming at V came to 3 bases and at J to 15 bases, leaving 7 bases not matched to a gene. The CDR3 here is CATSDRQGLRFF. The CDR3 DNA is TGTGCCACCAGTGATCGACAGGGCTTACGGTTCTTC.

The genes are TRBV5-1 and TRBJ2-4, with 7 positions matching TRBD1. CDR3 size: 14 residues. V lost 3 bases to trimming and J lost 0 bases; unmatched junction nucleotides: 0. CDR1 is SGHRS and CDR2 is YFSETQ in the germline V gene. The CDR3 nucleotides read TGCGCCAGCAGCTGGGACAGAGCCAAAAACATTCAGTACTTC. Its translation: CASSWDRAKNIQYF.

CDR3 nucleotides: TGCGCCAGCAGCCAAGATGTTACGCCTCTCTACAATGAGCAGTTCTTC. Translating gives CASSQDVTPLYNEQFF. The V gene is TRBV4-3, the J gene TRBJ2-1; D gene uncertain. V gave up 0 bases and J gave up 3 bases, with 12 bases separating them. Germline values: CDR1 LGHNA, CDR2 YSLEER. This CDR3 region has 16 residues.

The chain carries TRBV29-1 and TRBJ1-5, with a tentative D call TRBD1 (6 bases). CDR1 and CDR2 (germline): SQVTM, ANQGSEA. There are 14 residues in the CDR3. Between the trimmed V and J ends, which lost 6 bases and 8 bases, there was a span of 20 bases. CDR3 in DNA: TGCAGCGTCGGAAAGGGGGTTAGCGGGGAGCCCCAGCATTTT. Protein product: CSVGKGVSGEPQHF.

The table lists this clonotype with a few counts. The J gene is TRBJ2-7, the V gene TRBV24-1, with 7 bases that match TRBD1. Looked up from germline, CDR1 is KGHDR and CDR2 is SFDVKD. V trimming: 4 bases; J trimming: 3 bases; junction bases outside the gene matches: 8. This CDR3 has 15 residues. CDR3 nucleotides: TGTGCCACCAGTGACAAGGACAGGTCCGTCTACGAGCAGTACTTC. This codes for CATSDKDRSVYEQYF.

The J gene is TRBJ1-4, the V gene TRBV2; the D gene is possibly TRBD1 (6 bases). The CDR3 extends over 15 amino acids. The germline CDR1 and CDR2 sequences are SNHLY and FYNNEI. The V gene lost 7 bases and the J gene lost 6 bases, with 18 bases spanning the gap. The CDR3 bases are TGTGCCAGCACTTCCGTCCGGGGGGCTCATGAAAAACTGTTTTTT. This gives the protein CASTSVRGAHEKLFF.

This clonotype was detected a few times. This chain uses TRBV4-1 with TRBJ2-7, with 11 bases lining up with TRBD1. The CDR3 is 16 amino acids. The J segment lost 1 base and the V segment lost 0 bases, leaving 2 bases of the junction unmatched. CDR1 and CDR2 from the germline V gene are MGHRA and YSYEKL. The CDR3 is CASSQDWDRGSYEQYF. CDR3 nucleotide sequence: TGCGCCAGCAGCCAAGATTGGGACAGGGGGTCCTACGAGCAGTACTTC.

The J gene is TRBJ2-5, the V gene TRBV15; maybe TRBD2 (5 bases). This CDR3 region has 16 residues. The germline V gene encodes CDR1 LNHNV and CDR2 YYDKDF (reference sequence). V was pared by 1 base and J by 5 bases, with 17 bases between. CDR3 loop: CATSRAWRTHDETQYF. Written as DNA, the CDR3 is TGTGCCACCAGCAGAGCCTGGCGGACTCATGACGAGACCCAGTACTTC.

The rearrangement joins TRBV20-1 to TRBJ2-1; D might be TRBD2 (5 bases). V was trimmed by 7 bases and J by 10 bases, leaving 23 bases between them. Germline values: CDR1 DFQATT, CDR2 SNEGSKA (reference sequence). The CDR3 sequence is 14 residues long. This CDR3 is CSVPGLRSKGEQFF. CDR3 nucleotide sequence: TGCAGTGTCCCGGGGTTACGGAGTAAGGGCGAGCAGTTCTTC.

The chain links TRBV7-8 to TRBJ2-5, with D tentatively TRBD1 (6 bases). CDR3 length equals 14 residues. The germline CDR1 and CDR2 sequences are SGHVS and FQNEAQ. V lost 5 bases and J 4 bases, leaving 14 bases between the germline ends. The CDR3 DNA reads as TGTGCCAGCAGCGATCAGGGGCCCCGAGAGACCCAGTACTTC. Protein product: CASSDQGPRETQYF. Full variable domain (outside the CDR3, taken from reference TRBV7-8 and TRBJ2-5): GAGVSQSPRYKVAKRGQDVALRCDPISGHVSLFWYQQALGQGPEFLTYFQNEAQLDKSGLPSDRFFAERPEGSVSTLKIQRTQQEDSAVYLCASSDQGPRETQYFGPGTRLLVL.

The CDR3, as DNA: TGCGCCAGCGGCGTAGCGGGGGTGAGCGATGAGCAGTTCTTC. It translates to CASGVAGVSDEQFF. This chain connects TRBV4-3 to TRBJ2-1; TRBD2 agrees at 9 bases. CDR1 and CDR2 from the germline V gene are LGHNA and YSLEER. V lost 8 bases to trimming and J lost 8 bases; unmatched junction nucleotides: 10. The CDR3 covers 14 residues.

J is TRBJ2-1 and V is TRBV6-2 or TRBV6-3; the match to TRBD1 covers 9 bases. The CDR3 spans 16 residues. After removal of 5 bases from V and 5 bases from J, the junction contained 10 bases not matched to a gene. Germline V CDR1 and CDR2: MNHEY, SVGEGT. The CDR3 sequence is CASSTRRTGVDNEQFF. CDR3 sequence (DNA): TGTGCCAGCAGTACCAGACGGACAGGGGTAGACAATGAGCAGTTCTTC.

The chain uses TRBV20-1 and TRBJ2-1, with TRBD2 matching 12 bases. CDR1 is DFQATT, CDR2 SNEGSKA, per germline (reference sequence). CDR3 length: 16 amino acids. V lost 3 bases, J lost 3 bases, and 6 bases stayed unmatched. The CDR3 bases are TGCAGTGCTAGCCTAGCGGGGGGGCCCAGCTACAATGAGCAGTTCTTC. It is translated as CSASLAGGPSYNEQFF.

The chain recombines TRBV27 with TRBJ2-1; 9 bases align to TRBD1. Unmatched junction bases numbered 5, after V lost 5 bases and J lost 3 bases. CDR1 is MNHEY and CDR2 is SMNVEV in the germline V gene (reference sequence). The CDR3 length is 15 residues. The CDR3 loop reads CASSGTGGYYNEQFF. The CDR3 DNA reads TGTGCCAGCAGTGGAACAGGGGGCTACTACAATGAGCAGTTCTTC.

This clonotype appeared a few times. This chain joins TRBV27 and TRBJ2-5, with 7 positions matching TRBD1. Losses at the gene ends were 6 bases for V and 11 bases for J; bases not matched to a gene: 15. Germline V gene lookup returns CDR1 MNHEY and CDR2 SMNVEV (reference sequence). The CDR3 consists of 14 residues. CDR3 DNA: TGTGCCAGCAGCGGCTCCAGACAGGGTACGAAGCAGTACTTC. Residues: CASSGSRQGTKQYF.